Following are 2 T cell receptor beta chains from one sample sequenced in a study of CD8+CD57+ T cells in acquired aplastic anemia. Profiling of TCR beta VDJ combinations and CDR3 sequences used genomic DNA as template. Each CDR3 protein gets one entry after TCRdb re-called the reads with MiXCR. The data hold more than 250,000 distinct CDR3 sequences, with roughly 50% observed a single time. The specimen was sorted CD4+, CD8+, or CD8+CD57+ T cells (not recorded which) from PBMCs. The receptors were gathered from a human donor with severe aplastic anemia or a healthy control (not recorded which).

The CDR3 sequence: CSVREETGNTIYF. The CDR3, as DNA: TGCAGCGTTCGAGAGGAGACTGGAAACACCATATATTTT. The rearrangement uses TRBV29-1 and TRBJ1-3, with unresolved D. Germline V lookup: CDR1 SQVTM, CDR2 ANQGSEA. This CDR3 has 13 amino acids. V lost 5 bases, J lost 2 bases, and 10 bases lay in between.

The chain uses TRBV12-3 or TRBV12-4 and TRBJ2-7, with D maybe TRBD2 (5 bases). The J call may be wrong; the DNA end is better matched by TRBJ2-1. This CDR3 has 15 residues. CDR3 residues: CASSLAGVSHNEQFF. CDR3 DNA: TGTGCCAGCAGTTTAGCCGGGGTATCACACAATGAGCAGTTCTTC.